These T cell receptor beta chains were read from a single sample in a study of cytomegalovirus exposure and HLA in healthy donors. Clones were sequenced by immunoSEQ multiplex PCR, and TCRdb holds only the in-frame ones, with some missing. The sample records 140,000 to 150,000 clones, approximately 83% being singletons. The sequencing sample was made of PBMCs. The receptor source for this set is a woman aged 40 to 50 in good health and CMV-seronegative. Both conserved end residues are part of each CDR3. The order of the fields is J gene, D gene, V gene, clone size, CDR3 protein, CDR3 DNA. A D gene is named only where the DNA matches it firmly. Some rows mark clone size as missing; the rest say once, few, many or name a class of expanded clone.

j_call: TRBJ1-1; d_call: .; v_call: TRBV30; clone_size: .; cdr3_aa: CAWSVGGFPLNTEAFF; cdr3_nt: TGTGCCTGGAGTGTAGGAGGATTCCCTTTGAACACTGAAGCTTTCTTT
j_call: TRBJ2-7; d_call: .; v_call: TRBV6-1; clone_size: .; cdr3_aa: CASYGQGPSYEQYF; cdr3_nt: TGTGCCAGCTACGGACAAGGCCCTAGTTACGAGCAGTACTTC
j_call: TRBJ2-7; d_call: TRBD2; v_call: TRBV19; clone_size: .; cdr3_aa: CASSISSGGTTYEQYF; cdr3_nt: TGTGCCAGTAGTATCTCAAGCGGGGGGACGACCTACGAGCAGTACTTC
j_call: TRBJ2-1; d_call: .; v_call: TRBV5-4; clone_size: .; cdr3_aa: CASSLDGRSYNEQFF; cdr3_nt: TGTGCCAGCAGCTTGGACGGGAGATCCTACAATGAGCAGTTCTTC
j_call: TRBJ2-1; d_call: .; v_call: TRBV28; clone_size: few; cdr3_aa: CASARLVIYNEQFF; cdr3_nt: TGTGCCAGCGCGAGACTAGTTATTTACAATGAGCAGTTCTTC
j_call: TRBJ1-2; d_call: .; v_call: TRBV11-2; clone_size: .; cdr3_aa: CASSRRSNRGYGYTF; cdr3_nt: TGTGCCAGCAGCAGAAGGTCTAATAGAGGCTATGGCTACACCTTC
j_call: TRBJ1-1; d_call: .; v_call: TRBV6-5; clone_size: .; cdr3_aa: CASSYSDRLNTEAFF; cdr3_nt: TGTGCCAGCAGTTACTCAGACAGGTTGAACACTGAAGCTTTCTTT
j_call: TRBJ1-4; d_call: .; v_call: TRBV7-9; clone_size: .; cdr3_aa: CASRPTLSEKLFF; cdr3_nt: TGTGCCAGCAGGCCTACCCTTAGTGAAAAACTGTTTTTT
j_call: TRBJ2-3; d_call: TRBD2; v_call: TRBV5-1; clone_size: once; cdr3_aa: CASSLEGSSGRGTDTQYF; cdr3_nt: TGCGCCAGCAGCTTGGAGGGATCTAGCGGGAGGGGGACAGATACGCAGTATTTT
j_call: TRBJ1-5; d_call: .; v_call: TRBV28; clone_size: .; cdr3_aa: CASVSPGEGFYSNQPQHF; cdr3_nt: TGTGCCAGCGTTAGTCCAGGGGAAGGGTTTTATAGCAATCAGCCCCAGCATTTT
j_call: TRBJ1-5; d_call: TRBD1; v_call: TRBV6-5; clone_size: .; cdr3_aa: CASSPLTGQPQHF; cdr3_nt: TGTGCCAGCAGTCCGTTGACAGGGCAGCCCCAGCATTTT
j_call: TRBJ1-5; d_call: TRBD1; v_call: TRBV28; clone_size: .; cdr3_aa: CASRGGTGSFGHF; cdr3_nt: TGTGCCAGCAGGGGAGGGACAGGCTCTTTCGGGCATTTT
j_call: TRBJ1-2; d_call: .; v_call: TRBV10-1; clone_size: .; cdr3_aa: CASSSAATLGGYTF; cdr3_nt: TGCGCCAGCAGCTCGGCTGCTACTCTGGGCGGCTACACCTTC
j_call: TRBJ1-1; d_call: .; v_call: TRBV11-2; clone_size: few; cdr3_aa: CASSTGLGAFF; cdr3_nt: TGTGCCAGCAGCACAGGGTTGGGAGCTTTCTTT
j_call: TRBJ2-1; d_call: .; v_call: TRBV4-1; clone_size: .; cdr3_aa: CASSHLKGGVVF; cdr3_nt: TGCGCCAGCAGCCACCTCAAGGGGGGGGTGGTCTTC
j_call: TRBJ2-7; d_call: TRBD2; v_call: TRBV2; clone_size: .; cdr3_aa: CASSESGTSGSIEQYF; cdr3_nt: TGTGCCAGCAGTGAATCCGGGACTAGCGGGAGTATCGAGCAGTACTTC
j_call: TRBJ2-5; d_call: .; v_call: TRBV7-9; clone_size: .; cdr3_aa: CASSLNQGRETQYF; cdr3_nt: TGTGCCAGCAGTCTAAACCAGGGGCGGGAGACCCAGTACTTC
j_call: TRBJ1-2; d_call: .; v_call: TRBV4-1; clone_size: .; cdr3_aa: CASSQDHGRGKGANYGYTF; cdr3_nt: TGCGCCAGCAGCCAAGATCATGGGAGGGGTAAAGGAGCTAACTATGGCTACACCTTC
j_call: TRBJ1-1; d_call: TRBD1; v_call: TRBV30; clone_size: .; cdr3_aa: CAWSGISNSRQGAVNTEAFF; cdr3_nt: TGTGCCTGGAGCGGGATTAGCAATAGCAGACAGGGGGCGGTTAACACTGAAGCTTTCTTT
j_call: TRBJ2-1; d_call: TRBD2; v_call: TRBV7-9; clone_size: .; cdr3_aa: CASSFTSGGGVEQFF; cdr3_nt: TGTGCCAGCAGCTTTACTAGCGGGGGGGGCGTTGAGCAGTTCTTC
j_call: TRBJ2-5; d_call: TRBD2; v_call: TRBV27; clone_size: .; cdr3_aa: CASSSPLAGVVETQYF; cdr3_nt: TGTGCCAGCAGTTCCCCACTAGCGGGGGTGGTAGAGACCCAGTACTTC
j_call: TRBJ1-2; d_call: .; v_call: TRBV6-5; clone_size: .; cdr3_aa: CASSNLSPYNYGYTF; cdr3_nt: TGTGCCAGCAGTAACTTGTCCCCCTATAACTATGGCTACACCTTC
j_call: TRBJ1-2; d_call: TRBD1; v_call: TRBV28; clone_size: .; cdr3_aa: CASSSAGQGEDGYTF; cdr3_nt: TGTGCCAGCAGTTCCGCGGGACAGGGCGAAGATGGCTACACCTTC
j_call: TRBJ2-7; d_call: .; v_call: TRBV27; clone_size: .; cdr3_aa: CASSSPGRASTYEQYF; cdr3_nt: TGTGCCAGCAGTTCCCCCGGGCGGGCCTCAACCTACGAGCAGTACTTC
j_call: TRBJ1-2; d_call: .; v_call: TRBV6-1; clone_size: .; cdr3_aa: CASSEAEAGGYTF; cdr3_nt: TGTGCCAGCAGTGAAGCTGAGGCGGGAGGCTACACCTTC
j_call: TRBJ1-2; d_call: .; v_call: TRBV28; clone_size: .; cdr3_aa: CASSFRDWGYTF; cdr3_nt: TGTGCCAGCAGTTTTAGGGACTGGGGCTACACCTTC
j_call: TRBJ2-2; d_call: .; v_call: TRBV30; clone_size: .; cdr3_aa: CAWSVQMAGELFF; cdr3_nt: TGTGCCTGGAGTGTCCAGATGGCCGGGGAGCTGTTTTTT
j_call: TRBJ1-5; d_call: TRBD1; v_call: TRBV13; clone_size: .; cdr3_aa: CASSERTGNSNQPQHF; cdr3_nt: TGTGCCAGCAGCGAACGGACAGGGAATAGCAATCAGCCCCAGCATTTT
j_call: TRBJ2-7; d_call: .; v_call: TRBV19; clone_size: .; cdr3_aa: CASSIFGNSYEQYF; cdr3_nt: TGTGCCAGTAGTATATTTGGCAACTCCTACGAGCAGTACTTC
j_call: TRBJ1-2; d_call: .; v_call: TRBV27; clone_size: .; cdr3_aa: CASSFQGAYGYTF; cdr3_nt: TGTGCCAGCAGTTTCCAAGGGGCCTATGGCTACACCTTC
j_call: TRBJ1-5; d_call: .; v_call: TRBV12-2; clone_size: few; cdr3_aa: CASRPTDAGTGFQPQHF; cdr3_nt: TGTGCAAGTCGCCCCACCGACGCCGGGACAGGGTTTCAGCCCCAGCATTTT
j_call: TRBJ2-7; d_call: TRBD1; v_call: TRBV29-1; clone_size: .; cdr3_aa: CSVEDDRVYEQYF; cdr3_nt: TGCAGCGTTGAAGATGACAGGGTCTACGAGCAGTACTTC
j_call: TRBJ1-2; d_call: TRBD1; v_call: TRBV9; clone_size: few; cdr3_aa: CASSVVRRGQDGYTF; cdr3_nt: TGTGCCAGCAGCGTAGTTAGAAGGGGGCAGGATGGCTACACCTTC
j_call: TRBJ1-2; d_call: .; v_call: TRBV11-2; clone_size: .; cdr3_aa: CASSHAGPYGYTF; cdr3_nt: TGTGCCAGCAGCCACGCCGGTCCCTATGGCTACACCTTC
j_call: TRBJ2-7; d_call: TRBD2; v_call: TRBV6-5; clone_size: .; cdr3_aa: CASSYSNLAGVREQYF; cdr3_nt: TGTGCCAGCAGTTACTCGAATCTAGCGGGGGTCAGGGAGCAGTACTTC
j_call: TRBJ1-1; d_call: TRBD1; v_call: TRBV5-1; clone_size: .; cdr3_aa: CASSFPEAGGTEAFF; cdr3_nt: TGCGCCAGCAGCTTTCCCGAAGCAGGGGGCACTGAAGCTTTCTTT